What follows are 25 T cell receptor beta chains derived from one specimen sequenced in a study of blood T cell repertoires in COVID-19. Repertoires were generated with immunoSEQ multiplex PCR, while TCRdb's copy carries only in-frame clones and drops some. Of about 170,000 clones listed, about 88% are singletons. What was sequenced was peripheral blood. All receptors come from a man in his fifties or sixties with COVID-19, enrolled during active disease.

This sequence joins TRBV4-2 and TRBJ1-5, with D uncertain. Germline-derived CDR1 and CDR2 are LGHNA and YNFKEQ. V was cut by 0 bases and J by 3 bases, with 9 bases left in between. This CDR3 is built from 15 residues. The CDR3 DNA sequence: TGTGCCAGCAGCCAAGAAAGAGGGTCCAATCAGCCCCAGCATTTT. Translation gives CASSQERGSNQPQHF.

The sample holds a few counts of this clone. This chain connects TRBV30 to TRBJ1-2; 7 bases align to TRBD1. CDR3 length equals 13 residues. Germline trimming cut 4 bases from V and 4 bases from J; bases unmatched to any gene: 6. CDR1 GTSNPN and CDR2 SVGIG come from the germline V gene (reference sequence). CDR3 nucleotides: TGTGCCTGGATGACAGGGCGAACCTATGGCTACACCTTC. It specifies CAWMTGRTYGYTF.

This clone was seen once. The chain uses TRBV6-4 and TRBJ1-2; D gene uncertain. Between the trimmed V and J ends, which lost 1 base and 14 bases, there was a span of 11 bases. CDR3 length: 11 amino acids. Germline V gene sequence: CDR1 MRHNA, CDR2 SNTAGT. The CDR3 spells CASSDFVEVTF. CDR3 coding DNA: TGTGCCAGCAGTGACTTCGTGGAGGTTACCTTC.

The rearrangement joins TRBV9 to TRBJ2-3; no definite D call. Trimming removed 4 bases at V and 2 bases at J, with 11 bases between. The CDR3 sequence is 14 residues long. Germline CDR1 is SGDLS and CDR2 is YYNGEE. The CDR3 DNA reads TGTGCCAGCAGCTCAGACTGGTTCACAGATACGCAGTATTTT. Amino acids: CASSSDWFTDTQYF.

This clone came up once. The chain links TRBV18 to TRBJ2-3, with D perhaps TRBD1 (6 bases). There are 16 residues in the CDR3. V gave up 0 bases and J gave up 1 base, with 11 bases separating them. Germline CDR1 and CDR2: KGHSH and LQKENI. The chain's CDR3 is CASSPPVGAGTDTQYF. CDR3 DNA: TGTGCCAGCTCACCACCGGTGGGGGCGGGCACAGATACGCAGTATTTT.

This clone was seen only a few times. The chain links TRBV12-3 or TRBV12-4 to TRBJ1-1; D gene uncertain. CDR3 length: 13 residues. V lost 2 bases and J 1 base, leaving 5 bases between the germline ends. The DNA of the CDR3 is TGTGCCAGCAGTTTACGGTGGAACACTGAAGCTTTCTTT. It codes for CASSLRWNTEAFF.

The table lists this clone with a few counts. CDR3 amino acids: CASSTGASPEQYF. CDR3 in DNA: TGTGCCAGCTCGACAGGGGCGTCCCCCGAGCAGTACTTC. This sequence joins TRBV19 and TRBJ2-7; 8 bases line up with TRBD1. This CDR3 contains 13 residues. Germline CDR1 LNHDA, CDR2 SQIVND (reference sequence). V lost 9 bases, J lost 6 bases, and 10 bases stayed unmatched.

CDR3 in amino acids: CASSDRTGGGEPLHF. DNA for the CDR3: TGTGCCAGCAGTGACAGGACAGGGGGCGGAGAACCCCTCCACTTT. The rearrangement uses TRBV2 and TRBJ1-6, with 11 bases aligning to TRBD1. V lost 3 bases to trimming and J lost 12 bases; unmatched junction nucleotides: 7. The germline V gene has CDR1 SNHLY and CDR2 FYNNEI. The CDR3 length is 15 residues. Based on the CDR3 plus reference TRBV2 and TRBJ1-6, the full variable domain is EPEVTQTPSHQVTQMGQEVILRCVPISNHLYFYWYRQILGQKVEFLVSFYNNEISEKSEIFDDQFSVERPDGSNFTLKIRSTKLEDSAMYFCASSDRTGGGEPLHFGNGTRLTVT.

Written as DNA, the CDR3 is TGTGCCAGTCGTTTAGGGGAGACGAACACTGAAGCTTTCTTT. This sequence encodes CASRLGETNTEAFF. The chain employs TRBV19 and TRBJ1-1; TRBD1 might be the D (5 bases). The CDR3 consists of 14 residues. Trimming stripped 8 bases from V and 1 base from J, with 14 bases between. Germline CDR1 reads LNHDA; CDR2 reads SQIVND (reference sequence).

The V call is TRBV18, the J call TRBJ2-1, with D possibly matching TRBD2 (5 bases). In germline, CDR1 is KGHSH, CDR2 LQKENI. There are 15 residues in the CDR3. V lost 6 bases and J lost 8, with 20 bases in between. CDR3 in amino acids: CASSRTASDWDEQFF. In nucleotides, the CDR3 is TGTGCCAGCTCCAGGACGGCCTCGGACTGGGATGAGCAGTTCTTC.

The chain combines TRBV7-2 with TRBJ1-5, with D hard to call. The germline V gene encodes CDR1 SGHTA and CDR2 FQGNSA. The CDR3 loop spans 13 amino acids. Trimming cost V 3 bases and J 2 bases, with 5 bases left between them. Written as DNA, the CDR3 is TGTGCCAGCAGCTTCGGTGGCAATCAGCCCCAGCATTTT. Its protein is CASSFGGNQPQHF.

The rearrangement joins TRBV9 to TRBJ2-3, with 8 nucleotides matching TRBD2. V lost 0 bases, J lost 0 bases, and 6 bases stayed unmatched. The CDR3 is 17 residues long. Germline CDR1 is SGDLS and CDR2 is YYNGEE. CDR3: CASSVGVAGTSTDTQYF. The CDR3 nucleotides are TGTGCCAGCAGCGTAGGGGTAGCGGGGACTAGCACAGATACGCAGTATTTT.

J is TRBJ1-2 and V is TRBV11-2, with D possibly being TRBD1 (6 bases). The V end lost 4 bases, the J end lost 0 bases, and 15 bases lay between the germline ends. Germline V gene lookup returns CDR1 SGHAT and CDR2 FQNNGV. The CDR3 covers 16 residues. CDR3 sequence reads: CASSSRTALPNYGYTF. CDR3 DNA sequence: TGTGCCAGCAGCTCGCGGACAGCTTTACCTAACTATGGCTACACCTTC.

The V gene is TRBV3-1 (or the pseudogene TRBV3-2), the J gene TRBJ2-1; tentative D call: TRBD2 (6 bases). CDR3 length: 15 amino acids. Germline V gene sequence: CDR1 LGHDT, CDR2 YNNKEL (reference sequence). The V and J ends lost 4 bases and 15 bases respectively, with 25 bases between them. The CDR3 loop is CASSRNPGDVNRWFF. The CDR3 bases are TGTGCCAGCAGCCGAAATCCGGGGGATGTGAACCGATGGTTCTTC.

The rearrangement joins TRBV7-2 to TRBJ1-1, with 9 nucleotides matching TRBD1. The ends lost 6 bases at V and 1 base at J; junction bases unmatched: 12. CDR1 and CDR2 from the germline V gene are SGHTA and FQGNSA. The CDR3 covers 17 residues. The CDR3 coding sequence is TGTGCCAGCAGTTCTACCGGGACAGGGATTCAGAACACTGAAGCTTTCTTT. Protein sequence: CASSSTGTGIQNTEAFF. The whole variable domain, filled in from reference TRBV7-2 and TRBJ1-1, reads GAGVSQSPSNKVTEKGKDVELRCDPISGHTALYWYRQSLGQGLEFLIYFQGNSAPDKSGLPSDRFSAERTGGSVSTLTIQRTQQEDSAVYLCASSSTGTGIQNTEAFFGQGTRLTVV.

The genes are TRBV6-6 and TRBJ2-7; D is perhaps TRBD2 (6 bases). Trimming pared 0 bases from V and 7 bases from J, leaving 7 bases between. This CDR3 has 12 residues. The germline V gene encodes CDR1 MNHNY and CDR2 SVGAGI (reference sequence). CDR3 protein: CASSYSAGEQYF. The CDR3 coding sequence is TGTGCCAGCAGTTACTCGGCGGGGGAGCAGTACTTC.

The rearrangement joins TRBV27 to TRBJ1-3; 9 positions agree with TRBD1. Germline V gives CDR1 MNHEY, CDR2 SMNVEV (reference sequence). J lost 5 bases, V lost 2 bases, and 7 bases had no gene match. The CDR3 covers 16 residues. CDR3: CASSLGDGTGRNTIYF. The CDR3 nucleotides are TGTGCCAGCAGTTTAGGCGACGGGACAGGGCGAAACACCATATATTTT.

CDR3 in amino acids: CASSLVGSNTGELFF. The CDR3 DNA sequence: TGCGCCAGCAGCTTGGTTGGGAGTAACACCGGGGAGCTGTTTTTT. The chain joins TRBV5-1 to TRBJ2-2, with D possibly being TRBD2 (5 bases). In germline, CDR1 is SGHRS, CDR2 YFSETQ. With 0 bases removed from V and 2 bases from J, the gap between germline ends came to 8 bases. The CDR3 length is 15 residues.

This chain links TRBV7-9 with TRBJ1-4; TRBD1 is a possible D gene (6 bases). This CDR3 region has 16 residues. CDR1 and CDR2 from the germline V gene are SEHNR and FQNEAQ (reference sequence). The V gene lost 3 bases and the J gene lost 0 bases, with 11 bases spanning the gap. CDR3 nucleotide sequence: TGTGCCAGCAGCTTGTTGACAGGATCAACTAATGAAAAACTGTTTTTT. The encoded protein is CASSLLTGSTNEKLFF.

The chain joins TRBV7-9 to TRBJ2-7, with 7 bases identical to TRBD1. The CDR3 covers 17 residues. V shed 3 bases, J shed 0 bases, and the junction held 11 bases outside the gene matches. CDR1 and CDR2 from the germline V gene are SEHNR and FQNEAQ (reference sequence). The CDR3 bases are TGTGCCAGCAGCTTCTCCCCACACCGGGACAGCTCCTACGAGCAGTACTTC. Residues: CASSFSPHRDSSYEQYF.

The rearrangement joins TRBV25-1 to TRBJ1-1; TRBD1 might be the D (5 bases). Trimming pared 2 bases from V and 8 bases from J, leaving 12 bases between. The germline V gene encodes CDR1 MGHDK and CDR2 SYGVNS. This CDR3 comprises 13 residues. The CDR3 DNA reads TGTGCCAGCAGTGAAGATAGGACATCCGAAGCTTTCTTT. It translates to CASSEDRTSEAFF.

The CDR3 DNA follows: TGTGCCAGCAGTCCCGAGACAGGAATCAGTTCACCCCTCCACTTT. Translation: CASSPETGISSPLHF. The chain recombines TRBV6-2 or TRBV6-3 with TRBJ1-6, with D maybe TRBD1 (6 bases). With 5 bases removed from V and 9 bases from J, the gap between germline ends came to 17 bases. The CDR3 runs 15 residues. Looked up from germline, CDR1 is MNHEY and CDR2 is SVGEGT.

The chain has TRBV6-2 or TRBV6-3 and TRBJ2-7; TRBD2 matches at 7 bases. V shed 5 bases, J shed 5 bases, and the junction held 12 bases outside the gene matches. This CDR3 has 15 residues. In germline, CDR1 is MNHEY, CDR2 SVGEGT. In nucleotides, the CDR3 is TGTGCCAGCAGTCCCGGGGGGACTCAAAAGAACGAGCAGTACTTC. It is translated as CASSPGGTQKNEQYF.

The V and J genes are TRBV11-3 and TRBJ2-7; D might be TRBD2 (6 bases). With 2 bases removed from V and 3 bases from J, the gap between germline ends came to 17 bases. CDR1 and CDR2 (germline): SGHNT, YENEEA. CDR3 length: 16 amino acids. In nucleotides, the CDR3 is TGTGCCAGCAGCTTAAACGGGAGACTAGACCTCTACGAGCAGTACTTC. Residues: CASSLNGRLDLYEQYF. Filled out from reference TRBV11-3 and TRBJ2-7, the complete variable domain reads EAGVVQSPRYKIIEKKQPVAFWCNPISGHNTLYWYLQNLGQGPELLIRYENEEAVDDSQLPKDRFSAERLKGVDSTLKIQPAELGDSAVYLCASSLNGRLDLYEQYFGPGTRLTVT.

This clone occurred a few times. The chain joins TRBV7-2 to TRBJ2-5; 9 bases match TRBD1. From germline, CDR1 is SGHTA and CDR2 FQGNSA. The V segment lost 3 bases and the J segment 5 bases; nucleotides outside the gene matches: 4. The CDR3 runs 14 residues. For the CDR3, the DNA is TGTGCCAGCAGCTTGGGACAGGGTTCGGAGACCCAGTACTTC. This encodes CASSLGQGSETQYF.